The present T cell receptor (beta chain) was sequenced within a study of cytomegalovirus exposure and HLA in healthy donors. Study in general: Earlier work reported 117 million unique TCR beta sequences from about 170 million T cells.

60 Vbeta and 13 Jbeta primers were used in PCR. Sequencing was performed with immunoSEQ multiplex PCR; in TCRdb, only in-frame clones are kept and a portion is missing. Of roughly 170,000 clones in the sample, roughly four fifths are singletons; the top ten hold about 2.3%. The V gene's germline CDR1 is LNHDA and CDR2 SQIVND (reference sequence). Trimming shortened V by 4 bases and J by 4 bases, and 11 bases separated the two germline ends. There are 15 residues in the CDR3. As regards this clone: Its antigen is still unknown.

Study results and caveats: Cytomegalovirus association was listed for 164 TCR beta chains. Being productive about 87% or about 30% of the time was typical of most TCR beta V segments in an earlier analysis.

The TCR sequence derives from a woman between 25 and 40 years old in good health and CMV-seronegative. V and J are TRBV19 and TRBJ1-6, with D hard to call. Sequenced input: PBMCs. The CDR3 reads CASSTQVTYNSPLHF. CDR3 in DNA: TGTGCCAGTAGTACTCAAGTTACTTATAATTCACCCCTCCACTTT.